Below are 9 T cell receptor beta chains sequenced from a single sample in a study of CD8 T cells in ankylosing spondylitis. One entry per CDR3 protein, called by TCRdb with MiXCR from the 5' RACE reads. The sample lists approximately 180,000 distinct CDR3 sequences; roughly 18% were seen once. The sequencing input was blood, either unsorted or a sorted T cell fraction (not recorded which). The receptors stem from a male donor aged 5 to 30 with ankylosing spondylitis or in good health (not recorded which).

There are many counts of this clonotype. The chain couples TRBV15 to TRBJ1-5; D is undetermined. The CDR3 covers 17 residues. Trimming pared 3 bases from V and 0 bases from J, leaving 15 bases between. Germline V gene data show CDR1 as LNHNV and CDR2 as YYDKDF (reference sequence). CDR3 sequence: CATSSTRSPYSNQPQHF. CDR3 nucleotides: TGTGCCACCAGCAGCACCCGAAGCCCTTATAGCAATCAGCCCCAGCATTTT. The full variable domain, with the rest looked up from reference TRBV15 and TRBJ1-5, is DAMVIQNPRYQVTQFGKPVTLSCSQTLNHNVMYWYQQKSSQAPKLLFHYYDKDFNNEADTPDNFQSRRPNTSFCFLDIRSPGLGDTAMYLCATSSTRSPYSNQPQHFGDGTRLSIL.

This sequence joins TRBV20-1 and TRBJ1-1, with a tentative D call TRBD1 (6 bases). V lost 2 bases and J 1 base, leaving 17 bases between the germline ends. In germline, CDR1 is DFQATT, CDR2 SNEGSKA (reference sequence). The CDR3 spans 16 residues. The CDR3 reads CSARIPQGWENTEAFF. The CDR3 region has the DNA TGCAGTGCTAGAATCCCACAGGGATGGGAGAACACTGAAGCTTTCTTT.

The chain links TRBV12-3 or TRBV12-4 to TRBJ1-1, with D hard to call. V was clipped by 6 bases and J by 1 base, with 6 bases between them. This CDR3 is 12 amino acids long. As DNA, the CDR3 is TGTGCCAGCAGGGCAAGGAACACTGAAGCTTTCTTT. Translated, it gives CASRARNTEAFF.

This clonotype has just a few counts. The chain joins TRBV27 to TRBJ2-6; TRBD1 matches at 9 bases. The CDR3 has 18 residues. J gave up 4 bases and V 2 bases, and 9 bases lay outside the gene matches. Per the germline V gene, CDR1 is MNHEY and CDR2 is SMNVEV (reference sequence). CDR3: CASSLRDRVAGGANVLTF. The CDR3 nucleotides are TGTGCCAGCAGTTTAAGGGACAGGGTGGCGGGGGGGGCCAACGTCCTGACTTTC.

There are many counts of this clonotype. The chain is built from TRBV30 and TRBJ2-7; the D gene is possibly TRBD1 (5 bases). CDR1 is GTSNPN and CDR2 is SVGIG in the germline V gene (reference sequence). Trimming left V 2 bases short and J 3 bases short, with 14 bases between. The CDR3 has 14 amino acids. The CDR3 reads CAWSSRGRVYEQYV. The CDR3 DNA reads TGTGCCTGGAGTTCAAGGGGTCGGGTCTACGAGCAGTACGTC.

This clonotype was counted ten times or more. J is TRBJ2-5 and V is TRBV7-9; perhaps TRBD1 as D (6 bases). The CDR3 runs 14 residues. Germline assignment: CDR1 SEHNR and CDR2 FQNEAQ (reference sequence). Trimming shortened V by 2 bases and J by 5 bases, and 12 bases separated the two germline ends. This CDR3 reads CASSLPAGDETQYF. CDR3 coding DNA: TGTGCCAGCAGCTTACCCGCAGGGGACGAGACCCAGTACTTC.

The table lists this clonotype with many counts. This chain joins TRBV7-6 and TRBJ2-1, with D perhaps TRBD1 (5 bases). Germline lookup yields CDR1 SGHVS and CDR2 FNYEAQ. Trimming pared 1 base from V and 6 bases from J, leaving 16 bases between. The CDR3 has 16 amino acids. The CDR3 here is CASSLERGWSGNEQFF. In DNA, the CDR3 is TGTGCCAGCAGCTTAGAAAGGGGATGGTCTGGCAATGAGCAGTTCTTC.

This clonotype was observed many times. The chain uses TRBV12-3 or TRBV12-4 and TRBJ2-2; D may be TRBD1 (5 bases). Trimming removed 5 bases at V and 0 bases at J, with 13 bases between. This CDR3 is 16 amino acids long. The DNA for the CDR3 is TGTGCCAGCAGTCCCCACAGGATTTCGAACACCGGGGAGCTGTTTTTT. This translates into CASSPHRISNTGELFF.

This clonotype appeared many times. The chain employs TRBV20-1 and TRBJ1-1; D unclear. Germline assignment: CDR1 DFQATT and CDR2 SNEGSKA (reference sequence). V lost 1 base to trimming and J lost 0 bases, with 9 bases between them. This CDR3 is 14 amino acids long. This CDR3 is CSARVPPVNTEAFF. The CDR3 bases are TGCAGTGCTAGAGTGCCTCCGGTGAACACTGAAGCTTTCTTT.